Below, 17 T cell receptor beta chains from the same sample are listed, as sequenced in a study of blood T cell repertoires in COVID-19 (dated by TCRdb to the early 2020s). Receptor amplification or capture employed the immunoSEQ multiplex PCR assay. In TCRdb, the immuneACCESS table is reduced to in-frame sequences with V and J assigned. These tables do not hold every clone; where another copy was compared, an unresolved V gene accounts for under half, and the others remain unexplained. In all, the sample holds 70,000 or so clones, and 70% to 90% of those were seen once. In total, the top ten clones hold less than 4% of the sample. The sample comprised peripheral blood. These TCRs come from a man between 65 and 85 years old with active COVID-19.

The J gene is TRBJ2-7, the V gene TRBV12-3 or TRBV12-4; perhaps TRBD2 as D (6 bases). The CDR3 has 12 amino acids. V was pared by 6 bases and J by 6 bases, with 12 bases between. The CDR3 DNA reads as TGTGCCAGCAGCCCCGGACTACGCGAGCAGTACTTC. Protein product: CASSPGLREQYF.

The chain is built from TRBV6-5 and TRBJ2-2; 7 positions agree with TRBD1. With V trimmed by 5 bases and J by 6 bases, 0 bases remained unmatched. Germline CDR1 is MNHEY and CDR2 is SVGAGI. The CDR3 runs 12 residues. As DNA, the CDR3 is TGTGCCAGCAGTAGGGGGCCCGGGGAGCTGTTTTTT. It translates to CASSRGPGELFF.

The chain recombines TRBV11-2 with TRBJ2-7, with TRBD1 identical over 8 bases. CDR1 SGHAT and CDR2 FQNNGV come from the germline V gene. This CDR3 spans 15 amino acids. With V trimmed by 5 bases and J by 3 bases, 9 bases remained unmatched. The CDR3 loop reads CASSRSWDRNYEQYF. In nucleotides, the CDR3 is TGTGCCAGCAGCAGGTCCTGGGACAGGAACTACGAGCAGTACTTC. The full variable domain, completed using reference TRBV11-2 and TRBJ2-7, is EAGVAQSPRYKIIEKRQSVAFWCNPISGHATLYWYQQILGQGPKLLIQFQNNGVVDDSQLPKDRFSAERLKGVDSTLKIQPAKLEDSAVYLCASSRSWDRNYEQYFGPGTRLTVT.

This sequence joins TRBV5-3 and TRBJ2-1; a possible D gene is TRBD2 (7 bases). TRBV5-3 is labeled an ORF, and its function is uncertain. The V end was cut by 6 bases, the J end by 0 bases, with 19 bases between. The CDR3 extends over 17 amino acids. The CDR3 here is CARIPRGSGNSYNEQFF. The DNA for the CDR3 is TGTGCCAGAATCCCGAGGGGGAGCGGGAACTCCTACAATGAGCAGTTCTTC.

The gene calls are TRBV2 and TRBJ1-5; 8 bases map to TRBD1. J was trimmed by 2 bases and V by 4 bases; bases with no gene match: 1. The CDR3 runs to 14 residues. Germline V gene lookup returns CDR1 SNHLY and CDR2 FYNNEI. CDR3 in DNA: TGTGCCAGCAGTGCGGGACAGGGCAATCAGCCCCAGCATTTT. Translated: CASSAGQGNQPQHF. The full variable domain, in which reference TRBV2 and TRBJ1-5 provide the parts outside the CDR3, is EPEVTQTPSHQVTQMGQEVILRCVPISNHLYFYWYRQILGQKVEFLVSFYNNEISEKSEIFDDQFSVERPDGSNFTLKIRSTKLEDSAMYFCASSAGQGNQPQHFGDGTRLSIL.

The chain carries TRBV4-2 and TRBJ1-2, with TRBD1 matching 7 bases. Per germline, CDR1 LGHNA and CDR2 YNFKEQ. The length of the CDR3 is 15 residues. Losses at the gene ends were 3 bases for V and 7 bases for J; bases not matched to a gene: 11. Here the CDR3 DNA reads TGTGCCAGCAGCCAGCCAGGGACAGCCGAATTTGGCTACACCTTC. Translated: CASSQPGTAEFGYTF.

The chain joins TRBV4-1 to TRBJ2-3; TRBD1 might be the D (6 bases). The CDR3 is made up of 13 amino acids. V was shortened by 10 bases and J by 3 bases, with 14 bases between the two germline ends. Germline values: CDR1 MGHRA, CDR2 YSYEKL. The CDR3 here is CATSGAATDTQYF. The CDR3 DNA sequence: TGCGCCACCTCAGGGGCGGCTACAGATACGCAGTATTTT.

The rearrangement uses TRBV10-3 and TRBJ1-6, with D uncertain. The germline V and J ends were trimmed by 4 bases and 0 bases, with 10 bases remaining between them. The CDR3 contains 16 residues. The germline CDR1 and CDR2 sequences are ENHRY and SYGVKD. Here the CDR3 reads CAISGRQSSYNSPLHF. As DNA, the CDR3 is TGTGCCATCAGTGGGCGGCAGAGCTCCTATAATTCACCCCTCCACTTT.

The rearrangement links TRBV4-3 to TRBJ2-7, with D tentatively TRBD2 (6 bases). CDR1 and CDR2 from the germline V gene are LGHNA and YSLEER. CDR3 length equals 14 residues. V was pared by 3 bases and J by 3 bases, with 12 bases between. The chain's CDR3 is CASSQGGWDYEQYF. The CDR3 bases are TGCGCCAGCAGCCAGGGGGGTTGGGACTACGAGCAGTACTTC.

This clone was observed a single time. The chain links TRBV11-2 to TRBJ2-2, with 9 positions matching TRBD1. The CDR3 covers 18 residues. Germline V gene data show CDR1 as SGHAT and CDR2 as FQNNGV. The junction had 8 bases not matched to a gene; V was cut back by 3 bases and J by 0 bases. CDR3 in amino acids: CASSFFGRQGANTGELFF. The CDR3 nucleotides read TGTGCCAGCAGCTTTTTTGGGCGACAGGGGGCGAACACCGGGGAGCTGTTTTTT.

This clone was seen a single time. CDR3 coding DNA: TGTGCCAGCCAAGCCGGTAGGGGCTCCCACCCAGCTTTCTTT. Residues: CASQAGRGSHPAFF. The chain recombines TRBV6-5 with TRBJ1-1; tentatively, D is TRBD1 (5 bases). V was cut by 8 bases and J by 10 bases, with 23 bases left in between. The CDR3 is 14 amino acids. Germline loops: CDR1 MNHEY, CDR2 SVGAGI.

This chain uses TRBV5-5 with TRBJ2-7; 8 nucleotides align to TRBD1. Trimming took 6 bases from V and 6 from J; bases not matched to a gene: 11. CDR1 is SGHKS, CDR2 YYEKEE, per germline (reference sequence). There are 14 residues in the CDR3. The CDR3 loop reads CASNMGDRYGEQYF. Here the CDR3 DNA reads TGTGCCAGCAACATGGGGGACAGGTACGGCGAGCAGTACTTC.

J is TRBJ2-3 and V is TRBV9, with a weak D call TRBD2 (5 bases). The germline V and J ends were trimmed by 3 bases and 2 bases, with 7 bases remaining between them. From germline, CDR1 is SGDLS and CDR2 YYNGEE. The CDR3 contains 13 residues. CDR3 DNA: TGTGCCAGCAGCGGGAGGCCCACAGATACGCAGTATTTT. It translates to CASSGRPTDTQYF. Combining the CDR3 with reference TRBV9 and TRBJ2-3 gives the whole variable domain DSGVTQTPKHLITATGQRVTLRCSPRSGDLSVYWYQQSLDQGLQFLIQYYNGEERAKGNILERFSAQQFPDLHSELNLSSLELGDSALYFCASSGRPTDTQYFGPGTRLTVL.

The chain uses TRBV11-1 and TRBJ2-5; D call uncertain. The CDR3 is made up of 12 amino acids. The V end was cut by 5 bases, the J end by 5 bases, with 9 bases between. Germline CDR1 and CDR2: SGHAT and FQDESV (reference sequence). The CDR3 region is CASSPGWETQYF. CDR3 sequence (DNA): TGTGCCAGCAGCCCAGGTTGGGAGACCCAGTACTTC.

The J gene is TRBJ2-2, the V gene TRBV19; 7 positions agree with TRBD2. Losses at the gene ends were 10 bases for V and 5 bases for J; bases not matched to a gene: 13. This CDR3 has 15 amino acids. Germline CDR1 LNHDA, CDR2 SQIVND (reference sequence). The CDR3 DNA is TGTGCCACCCACCTCCGGGGGGTAGGGACCGGGGAGCTGTTTTTT. This translates into CATHLRGVGTGELFF.

The chain links TRBV6-5 to TRBJ2-7; no clear D. This CDR3 has 12 amino acids. The germline V and J ends were trimmed by 5 bases and 4 bases, with 9 bases remaining between them. Germline V gives CDR1 MNHEY, CDR2 SVGAGI. In DNA, the CDR3 is TGTGCCAGCAGTCCGAACTCGTACGAGCAGTACTTC. The encoded protein is CASSPNSYEQYF.

The chain uses TRBV19 and TRBJ2-2, with 9 bases identical to TRBD2. V dropped 4 bases and J dropped 1; count of bases not matched to a gene: 4. The CDR3 spans 16 residues. The germline V gene encodes CDR1 LNHDA and CDR2 SQIVND (reference sequence). CDR3 in DNA: TGTGCCAGTAGTAGGGCGACTAGCGGGAACACCGGGGAGCTGTTTTTT. Protein sequence: CASSRATSGNTGELFF.